The source of this TCR beta chain is a study of cytomegalovirus exposure and HLA in healthy donors. In the case of this clone: Its antigen is not identified.

Healthy bone marrow donors made up the donor group. Vbeta (60) and Jbeta (13) primers were used in the PCR. The assay was immunoSEQ multiplex PCR, and TCRdb's table has in-frame clones only and misses some. The sample lists roughly 290,000 clones, 80% occurring once. Germline V gene sequence: CDR1 MNHNS, CDR2 SASEGT. The trim removed 6 bases at V and 8 bases at J, leaving 4 bases unmatched. The CDR3 loop spans 12 amino acids. Notes on the study in general: When presence/absence was analysed, sequencing depth was taken to be roughly uniform across donors. CMV antigen specificity of a few CMV-associated chains was confirmed in vitro.

The sequencing sample was made of PBMCs. The chain recombines TRBV6-1 with TRBJ1-3; TRBD1 matches 7 bases. This receptor was taken from a girl aged 2 to 9 in good health and CMV-seronegative. CDR3 bases: TGTGCCAGCAGGCCCAGGGGGGACACCATATATTTT. The encoded protein is CASRPRGDTIYF.